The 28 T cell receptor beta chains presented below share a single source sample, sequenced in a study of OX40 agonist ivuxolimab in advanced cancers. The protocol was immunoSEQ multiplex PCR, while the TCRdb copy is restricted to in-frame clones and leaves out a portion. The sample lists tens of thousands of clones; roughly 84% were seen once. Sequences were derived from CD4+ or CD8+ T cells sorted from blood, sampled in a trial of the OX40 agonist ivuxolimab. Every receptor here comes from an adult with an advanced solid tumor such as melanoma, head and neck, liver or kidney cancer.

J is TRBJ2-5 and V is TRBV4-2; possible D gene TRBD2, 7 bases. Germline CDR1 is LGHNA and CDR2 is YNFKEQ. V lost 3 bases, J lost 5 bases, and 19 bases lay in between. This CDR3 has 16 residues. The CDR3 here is CASSQTRRGGLETQYF. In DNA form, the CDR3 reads TGTGCCAGCAGCCAGACACGGAGGGGGGGCTTGGAGACCCAGTACTTC.

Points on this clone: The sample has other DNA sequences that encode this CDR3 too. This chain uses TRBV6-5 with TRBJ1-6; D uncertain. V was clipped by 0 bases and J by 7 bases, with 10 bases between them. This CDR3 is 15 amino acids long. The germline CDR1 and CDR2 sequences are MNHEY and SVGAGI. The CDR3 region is CASSYSNTLNSPLHF. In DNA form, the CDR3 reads TGTGCCAGCAGTTACTCGAACACCCTAAATTCACCCCTCCACTTT.

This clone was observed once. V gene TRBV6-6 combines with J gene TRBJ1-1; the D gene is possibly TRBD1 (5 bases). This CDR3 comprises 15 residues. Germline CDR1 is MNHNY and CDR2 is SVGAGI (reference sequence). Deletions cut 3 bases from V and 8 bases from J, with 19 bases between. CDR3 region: CASSYTGDGAGEAFF. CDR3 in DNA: TGTGCCAGCAGTTATACGGGGGACGGGGCTGGGGAAGCTTTCTTT.

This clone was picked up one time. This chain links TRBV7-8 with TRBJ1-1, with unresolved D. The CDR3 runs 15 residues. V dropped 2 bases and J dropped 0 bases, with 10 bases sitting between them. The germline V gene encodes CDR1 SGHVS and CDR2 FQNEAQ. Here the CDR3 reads CASSLTAFLNTEAFF. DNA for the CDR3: TGTGCCAGCAGCTTAACGGCTTTTTTGAACACTGAAGCTTTCTTT.

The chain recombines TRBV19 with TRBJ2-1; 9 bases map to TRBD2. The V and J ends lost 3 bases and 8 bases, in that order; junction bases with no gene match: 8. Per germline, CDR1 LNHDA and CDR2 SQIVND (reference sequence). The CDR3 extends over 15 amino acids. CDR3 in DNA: TGTGCCAGTAGTATCTCTAGCGGGAAGGGTTATGAGCAGTTCTTC. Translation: CASSISSGKGYEQFF. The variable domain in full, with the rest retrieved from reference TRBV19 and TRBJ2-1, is DGGITQSPKYLFRKEGQNVTLSCEQNLNHDAMYWYRQDPGQGLRLIYYSQIVNDFQKGDIAEGYSVSREKKESFPLTVTSAQKNPTAFYLCASSISSGKGYEQFFGPGTRLTVL.

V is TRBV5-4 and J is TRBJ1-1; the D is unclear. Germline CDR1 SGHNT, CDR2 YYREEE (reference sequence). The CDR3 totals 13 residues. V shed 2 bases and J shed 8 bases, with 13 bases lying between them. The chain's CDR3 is CASSLDQMGEAFF. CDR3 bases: TGTGCCAGCAGCTTAGACCAGATGGGGGAAGCTTTCTTT.

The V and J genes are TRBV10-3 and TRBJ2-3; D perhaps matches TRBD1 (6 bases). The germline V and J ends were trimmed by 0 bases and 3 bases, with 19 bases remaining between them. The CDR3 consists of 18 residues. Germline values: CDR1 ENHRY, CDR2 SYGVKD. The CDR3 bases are TGTGCCATCAGTGAGTCGTTCTTCAGGGGATGGGGGACAGATACGCAGTATTTT. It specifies CAISESFFRGWGTDTQYF.

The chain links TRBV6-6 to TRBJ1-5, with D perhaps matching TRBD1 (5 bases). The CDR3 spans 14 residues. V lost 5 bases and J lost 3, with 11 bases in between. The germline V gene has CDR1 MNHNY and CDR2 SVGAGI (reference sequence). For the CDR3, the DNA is TGTGCCAGCAGTCCAAGACAGTACAATCAGCCCCAGCATTTT. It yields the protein CASSPRQYNQPQHF.

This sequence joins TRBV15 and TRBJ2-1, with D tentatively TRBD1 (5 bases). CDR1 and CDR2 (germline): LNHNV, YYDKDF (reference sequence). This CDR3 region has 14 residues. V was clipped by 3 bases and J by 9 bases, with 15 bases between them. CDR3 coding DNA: TGTGCCACCAGCAGTTATTTGGGGCCGGCTGAGCAGTTCTTC. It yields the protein CATSSYLGPAEQFF.

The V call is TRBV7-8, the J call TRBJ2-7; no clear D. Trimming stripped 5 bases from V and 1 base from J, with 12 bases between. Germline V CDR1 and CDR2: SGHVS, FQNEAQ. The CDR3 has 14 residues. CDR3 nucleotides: TGTGCCAGCAGCCCCCGCGCCCGGTCCTACGAGCAGTACTTC. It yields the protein CASSPRARSYEQYF.

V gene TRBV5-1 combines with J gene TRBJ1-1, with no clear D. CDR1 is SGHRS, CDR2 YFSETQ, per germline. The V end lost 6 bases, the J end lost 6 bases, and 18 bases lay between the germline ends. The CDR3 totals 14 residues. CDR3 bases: TGCGCCAGCACTGCGGGGATTTTCGAGGCTGAAGCTTTCTTT. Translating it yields CASTAGIFEAEAFF.

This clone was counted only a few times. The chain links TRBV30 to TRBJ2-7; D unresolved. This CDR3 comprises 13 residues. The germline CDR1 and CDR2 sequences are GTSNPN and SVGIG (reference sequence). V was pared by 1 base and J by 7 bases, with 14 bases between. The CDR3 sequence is CAWSAYGPSEQYF. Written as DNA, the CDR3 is TGTGCCTGGAGTGCTTATGGTCCCTCTGAGCAGTACTTC.

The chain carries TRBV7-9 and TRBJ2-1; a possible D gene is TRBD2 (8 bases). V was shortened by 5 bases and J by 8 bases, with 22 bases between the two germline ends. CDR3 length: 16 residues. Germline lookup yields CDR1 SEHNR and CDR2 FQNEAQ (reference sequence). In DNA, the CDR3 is TGTGCCAGCAGCGCCCCGGGAGGGGGCGGTGGGTATGAGCAGTTCTTC. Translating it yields CASSAPGGGGGYEQFF.

CDR3 sequence reads: CSARAETQYF. CDR3 bases: TGCAGTGCTAGAGCAGAGACCCAGTACTTC. V and J are TRBV20-1 and TRBJ2-5; D is undetermined. This CDR3 is built from 10 residues. V was shortened by 1 base and J by 4 bases, with 1 base between the two germline ends. The V gene's germline CDR1 is DFQATT and CDR2 SNEGSKA (reference sequence).

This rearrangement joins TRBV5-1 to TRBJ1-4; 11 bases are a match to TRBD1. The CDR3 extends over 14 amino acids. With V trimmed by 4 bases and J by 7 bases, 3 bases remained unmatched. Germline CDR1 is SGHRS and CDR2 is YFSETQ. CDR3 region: CASSAGTGGEKLFF. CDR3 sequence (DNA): TGCGCCAGCAGCGCGGGGACAGGGGGTGAAAAACTGTTTTTT.

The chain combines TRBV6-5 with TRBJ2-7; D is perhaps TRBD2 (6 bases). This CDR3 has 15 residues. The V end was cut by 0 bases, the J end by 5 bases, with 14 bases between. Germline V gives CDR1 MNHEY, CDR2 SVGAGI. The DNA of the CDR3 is TGTGCCAGCAGTTACTCGGTATCCGGGAGCCACGAGCAGTACTTC. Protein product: CASSYSVSGSHEQYF.

CDR3 in amino acids: CASLDPGGWSGQYGGYTF. Here the CDR3 DNA reads TGTGCCAGCCTCGACCCCGGTGGCTGGTCCGGACAATATGGAGGCTACACCTTC. This rearrangement joins TRBV19 to TRBJ1-2; D might be TRBD1 (5 bases). CDR1 and CDR2 from the germline V gene are LNHDA and SQIVND (reference sequence). The V end was cut by 9 bases, the J end by 8 bases, with 34 bases between. CDR3 length: 18 residues. Drawing the rest from reference TRBV19 and TRBJ1-2, the complete variable domain is DGGITQSPKYLFRKEGQNVTLSCEQNLNHDAMYWYRQDPGQGLRLIYYSQIVNDFQKGDIAEGYSVSREKKESFPLTVTSAQKNPTAFYLCASLDPGGWSGQYGGYTFGSGTRLTVV.

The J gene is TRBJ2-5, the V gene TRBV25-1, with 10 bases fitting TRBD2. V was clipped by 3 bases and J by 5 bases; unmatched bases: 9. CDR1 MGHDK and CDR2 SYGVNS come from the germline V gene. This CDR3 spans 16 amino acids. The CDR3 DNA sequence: TGTGCCAGCAGTGATGATCAGCGGGGGGGCCGGGAGACCCAGTACTTC. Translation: CASSDDQRGGRETQYF.

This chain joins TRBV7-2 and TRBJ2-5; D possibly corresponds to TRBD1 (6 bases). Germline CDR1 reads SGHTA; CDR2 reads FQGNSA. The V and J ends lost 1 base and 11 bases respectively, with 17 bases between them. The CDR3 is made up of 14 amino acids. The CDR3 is CASSLVLEAGEQYF. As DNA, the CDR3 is TGTGCCAGCAGCTTAGTCCTAGAGGCAGGGGAGCAGTACTTC.

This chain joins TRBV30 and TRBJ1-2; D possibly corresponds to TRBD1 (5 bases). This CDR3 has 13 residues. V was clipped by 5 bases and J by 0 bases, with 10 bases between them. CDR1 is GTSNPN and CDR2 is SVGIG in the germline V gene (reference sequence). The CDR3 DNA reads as TGTGCCTGGGCCCCGACAGCTAACTATGGCTACACCTTC. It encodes CAWAPTANYGYTF.

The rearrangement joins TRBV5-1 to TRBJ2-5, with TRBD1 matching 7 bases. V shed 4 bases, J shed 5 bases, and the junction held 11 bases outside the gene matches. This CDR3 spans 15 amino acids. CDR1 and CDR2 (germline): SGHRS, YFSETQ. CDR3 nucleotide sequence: TGCGCCAGCAGCACGACAGGGTCCCGTGAGGAGACCCAGTACTTC. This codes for CASSTTGSREETQYF.

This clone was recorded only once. This CDR3 is CSVDWQGLSYTF. In DNA form, the CDR3 reads TGCAGCGTTGACTGGCAGGGCCTAAGCTACACCTTC. The chain combines TRBV29-1 with TRBJ1-2; possibly TRBD1 for D (5 bases). The CDR3 is 12 amino acids. The germline V and J ends were trimmed by 3 bases and 9 bases, with 14 bases remaining between them. The V gene's germline CDR1 is SQVTM and CDR2 ANQGSEA.

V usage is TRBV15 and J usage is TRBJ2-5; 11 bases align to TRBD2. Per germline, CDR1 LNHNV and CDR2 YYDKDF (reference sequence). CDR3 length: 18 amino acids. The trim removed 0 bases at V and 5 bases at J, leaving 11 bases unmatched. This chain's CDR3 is CATSRDPPTSGTGETQYF. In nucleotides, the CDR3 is TGTGCCACCAGCAGAGACCCGCCGACTAGCGGGACCGGGGAGACCCAGTACTTC.

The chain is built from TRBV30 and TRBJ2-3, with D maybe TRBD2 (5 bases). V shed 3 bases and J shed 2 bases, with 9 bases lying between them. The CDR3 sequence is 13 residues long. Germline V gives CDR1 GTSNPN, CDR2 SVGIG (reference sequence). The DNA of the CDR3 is TGTGCCTGGAGGAAGCGGCACACAGATACGCAGTATTTT. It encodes CAWRKRHTDTQYF.

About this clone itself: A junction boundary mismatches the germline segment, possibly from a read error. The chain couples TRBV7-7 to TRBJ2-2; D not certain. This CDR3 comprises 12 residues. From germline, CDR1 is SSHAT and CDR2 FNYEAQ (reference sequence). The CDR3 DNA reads TGTGCTAGCACTTCGGGCACCGGGGAGCTGTTTTTT. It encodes CASTSGTGELFF.

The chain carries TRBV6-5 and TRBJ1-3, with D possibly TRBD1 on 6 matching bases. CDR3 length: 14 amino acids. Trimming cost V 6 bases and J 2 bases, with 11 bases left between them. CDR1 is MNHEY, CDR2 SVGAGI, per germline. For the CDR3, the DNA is TGTGCCAGCAGGGAGGGGGGAACTGGAAACACCATATATTTT. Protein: CASREGGTGNTIYF.

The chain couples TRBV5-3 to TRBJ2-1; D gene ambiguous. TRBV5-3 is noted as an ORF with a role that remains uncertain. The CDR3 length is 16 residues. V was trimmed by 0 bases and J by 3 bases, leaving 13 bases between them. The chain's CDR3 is CARSLEEQPHYNEQFF. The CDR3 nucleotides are TGTGCCAGAAGCTTGGAAGAACAGCCGCACTACAATGAGCAGTTCTTC.

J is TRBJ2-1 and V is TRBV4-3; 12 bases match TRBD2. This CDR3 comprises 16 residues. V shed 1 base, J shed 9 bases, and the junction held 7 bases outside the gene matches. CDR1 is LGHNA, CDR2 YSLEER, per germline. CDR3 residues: CASSQGLAGGPTEQFF. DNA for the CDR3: TGCGCCAGCAGCCAAGGGCTAGCGGGGGGGCCTACTGAGCAGTTCTTC.